The 26 T cell receptor beta chains given below trace back to one sample, sequenced in a study of blood T cell repertoires in COVID-19. The method was immunoSEQ multiplex PCR; TCRdb's version includes in-frame clones alone and lacks a portion of them. The sample carries hundreds of thousands of clones, more than 70% recorded once. Sequenced: peripheral blood. These receptor sequences come from a woman aged 25 to 39 with COVID-19, enrolled during active disease.

The rearrangement links TRBV5-4 to TRBJ2-6, with a possible D match to TRBD2 (6 bases). Germline V gene data show CDR1 as SGHNT and CDR2 as YYREEE (reference sequence). V gave up 5 bases and J gave up 0 bases, with 9 bases separating them. The CDR3 contains 15 residues. The CDR3 region has the DNA TGTGCCAGCAGTCAGGGAGGCTCTGGGGCCAACGTCCTGACTTTC. Its protein is CASSQGGSGANVLTF.

CDR3: CASRFSVNQPQHF. The CDR3 nucleotides are TGTGCCAGCAGATTCAGCGTCAATCAGCCCCAGCATTTT. The chain carries TRBV2 and TRBJ1-5; no clear D gene. This CDR3 spans 13 amino acids. The V end lost 6 bases, the J end lost 3 bases, and 9 bases lay between the germline ends. Germline CDR1 reads SNHLY; CDR2 reads FYNNEI. The full variable domain, in which reference TRBV2 and TRBJ1-5 provide the parts outside the CDR3, is EPEVTQTPSHQVTQMGQEVILRCVPISNHLYFYWYRQILGQKVEFLVSFYNNEISEKSEIFDDQFSVERPDGSNFTLKIRSTKLEDSAMYFCASRFSVNQPQHFGDGTRLSIL.

V is TRBV11-2 and J is TRBJ2-2, with 13 bases matching TRBD2. The length of the CDR3 is 18 residues. V was clipped by 1 base and J by 4 bases; unmatched bases: 6. Germline CDR1 and CDR2: SGHAT and FQNNGV. The CDR3 region is CASSLVWTSGSITGELFF. In DNA form, the CDR3 reads TGTGCCAGCAGCTTAGTGTGGACTAGCGGGAGCATCACCGGGGAGCTGTTTTTT.

Here the CDR3 reads CASSPISYTGELFF. DNA of the CDR3: TGTGCCAGCAGCCCTATTTCTTACACCGGGGAGCTGTTTTTT. The chain couples TRBV3-1 (or the pseudogene TRBV3-2) to TRBJ2-2; D gene uncertain. The germline V gene has CDR1 LGHDT and CDR2 YNNKEL (reference sequence). CDR3 length equals 14 residues. V was clipped by 4 bases and J by 3 bases, with 9 bases between them.

The rearrangement uses TRBV7-2 and TRBJ1-1; 7 bases match TRBD1. Losses at the gene ends were 1 base for V and 5 bases for J; bases not matched to a gene: 10. Germline V gene lookup returns CDR1 SGHTA and CDR2 FQGNSA. This CDR3 has 16 amino acids. The CDR3 bases are TGTGCCAGCAGCTTAGTTTCTTCTCCGGGACAGACTGAAGCTTTCTTT. It specifies CASSLVSSPGQTEAFF.

This clone has only one observation. The chain links TRBV25-1 to TRBJ1-4, with 10 bases fitting TRBD1. The CDR3 is 15 amino acids. Germline values: CDR1 MGHDK, CDR2 SYGVNS. With 3 bases clipped from V and 3 bases from J, the junction kept 1 base outside the gene matches. The CDR3, as DNA: TGTGCCAGCAGTGAGGGGACAGGGGCTAATGAAAAACTGTTTTTT. Its protein is CASSEGTGANEKLFF. The full variable domain, in which reference TRBV25-1 and TRBJ1-4 provide the parts outside the CDR3, is EADIYQTPRYLVIGTGKKITLECSQTMGHDKMYWYQQDPGMELHLIHYSYGVNSTEKGDLSSESTVSRIRTEHFPLTLESARPSHTSQYLCASSEGTGANEKLFFGSGTQLSVL.

This clone was detected only once. The rearrangement joins TRBV2 to TRBJ2-3; a weak D match, TRBD2 (6 bases). CDR3 length: 13 residues. Germline lookup yields CDR1 SNHLY and CDR2 FYNNEI. V gave up 10 bases and J gave up 2 bases, with 13 bases separating them. The CDR3 region has the DNA TGTGCCACCACGAGGGACTCCACAGATACGCAGTATTTT. It is translated as CATTRDSTDTQYF.

This sequence joins TRBV5-1 and TRBJ1-2; no definite D call. Germline lookup yields CDR1 SGHRS and CDR2 YFSETQ. The CDR3 totals 15 residues. V gave up 1 base and J gave up 8 bases, with 18 bases separating them. CDR3 sequence (DNA): TGCGCCAGCAGCTTGATTCCGGGTGGATCATCCGGCTACACCTTC. Translated: CASSLIPGGSSGYTF. Drawing the rest from reference TRBV5-1 and TRBJ1-2, the complete variable domain is KAGVTQTPRYLIKTRGQQVTLSCSPISGHRSVSWYQQTPGQGLQFLFEYFSETQRNKGNFPGRFSGRQFSNSRSEMNVSTLELGDSALYLCASSLIPGGSSGYTFGSGTRLTVV.

The chain joins TRBV30 to TRBJ1-3, with 8 bases identical to TRBD1. The CDR3 covers 15 residues. The germline CDR1 and CDR2 sequences are GTSNPN and SVGIG (reference sequence). The ends lost 4 bases at V and 4 bases at J; junction bases unmatched: 9. The CDR3 reads CAWMDRVKSGNTIYF. The CDR3 DNA sequence: TGTGCCTGGATGGACAGGGTAAAATCGGGAAACACCATATATTTT.

The gene calls are TRBV4-3 and TRBJ2-5, with D unclear. The ends were cut back, 0 bases at V and 5 bases at J, with 16 bases in the middle. Germline loops: CDR1 LGHNA, CDR2 YSLEER. This CDR3 is built from 16 residues. The CDR3, as DNA: TGCGCCAGCAGCCAAGATAGCCGTAGCCCCTGGGAGACCCAGTACTTC. This gives the protein CASSQDSRSPWETQYF.

The table lists this clone with a count of one. This chain links TRBV5-4 with TRBJ1-6; TRBD1 is a possible D gene (6 bases). Germline V gives CDR1 SGHNT, CDR2 YYREEE (reference sequence). This CDR3 is built from 17 residues. V gave up 4 bases and J gave up 0 bases, with 14 bases separating them. CDR3 region: CASSDQGFSSYNSPLHF. CDR3 coding DNA: TGTGCCAGCAGCGACCAGGGGTTTAGCTCCTATAATTCACCCCTCCACTTT.

The chain has TRBV12-3 or TRBV12-4 and TRBJ2-1; D is perhaps TRBD2 (5 bases). Deletions cut 2 bases from V and 12 bases from J, with 8 bases between. This CDR3 has 11 amino acids. CDR3 nucleotides: TGTGCCAGCAGTTTAAGCAGCGGGCAGTTCTTC. It is translated as CASSLSSGQFF.

This sequence joins TRBV4-3 and TRBJ2-7; 10 bases agree with TRBD1. The V and J ends lost 4 bases and 3 bases, in that order; junction bases with no gene match: 3. Germline V gene lookup returns CDR1 LGHNA and CDR2 YSLEER. The CDR3 is 14 amino acids. The CDR3 DNA reads as TGCGCCAGCAGCCCAGGGACAGGGGACTACGAGCAGTACTTC. This encodes CASSPGTGDYEQYF.

The chain has TRBV6-5 and TRBJ1-2, with a possible D match to TRBD1 (5 bases). From germline, CDR1 is MNHEY and CDR2 SVGAGI. The V gene lost 7 bases and the J gene lost 4 bases, with 16 bases spanning the gap. This CDR3 region has 14 residues. The CDR3 DNA is TGTGCCAGCACCGGTCGGGGGATCGGCTATGGCTACACCTTC. This codes for CASTGRGIGYGYTF.

The chain couples TRBV5-1 to TRBJ1-1, with TRBD1 matching over 8 bases. This CDR3 comprises 19 residues. Looked up from germline, CDR1 is SGHRS and CDR2 is YFSETQ. V shed 2 bases and J 2 bases; nucleotides not matched to a gene: 17. CDR3 protein: CASSFRQGWLDRVNTEAFF. The CDR3 coding sequence is TGCGCCAGCAGCTTTCGACAGGGGTGGCTCGATCGGGTTAACACTGAAGCTTTCTTT.

V usage is TRBV5-1 and J usage is TRBJ2-2, with TRBD2 matching 8 bases. V trimming: 5 bases; J trimming: 1 base; junction bases outside the gene matches: 10. The CDR3 is 17 residues long. The germline gives CDR1 SGHRS, CDR2 YFSETQ. The DNA for the CDR3 is TGCGCCAGCAGTTCCCTAGCGGGCGGAATGAACACCGGGGAGCTGTTTTTT. As protein: CASSSLAGGMNTGELFF.

This clone was seen a single time. This chain joins TRBV27 and TRBJ2-3; D gene ambiguous. From germline, CDR1 is MNHEY and CDR2 SMNVEV (reference sequence). Trimming pared 5 bases from V and 2 bases from J, leaving 11 bases between. The CDR3 is 14 amino acids. DNA of the CDR3: TGTGCCAGCAGTCTTAACTTCCTCACAGATACGCAGTATTTT. Encoded protein: CASSLNFLTDTQYF.

The gene calls are TRBV27 and TRBJ1-5, with TRBD1 matching 12 bases. Germline V lookup: CDR1 MNHEY, CDR2 SMNVEV (reference sequence). Losses at the gene ends were 3 bases for V and 8 bases for J; bases not matched to a gene: 11. This CDR3 is built from 17 residues. In DNA, the CDR3 is TGTGCCAGCAGTTTCGTAGTGGGACAGGGGGCGATTAAGCCCCAGCATTTT. Translated: CASSFVVGQGAIKPQHF.

V usage is TRBV19 and J usage is TRBJ1-5, with 10 bases identical to TRBD1. This CDR3 is 15 amino acids long. J lost 7 bases, V lost 3 bases, and 6 bases had no gene match. Germline V CDR1 and CDR2: LNHDA, SQIVND (reference sequence). In DNA form, the CDR3 reads TGTGCCAGTAGTATTTGGGAGACAGGGGGCCAGCCCCAGCATTTT. This gives the protein CASSIWETGGQPQHF.

CDR3: CASSPGGGGADGTGELFF. For the CDR3, the DNA is TGTGCCAGCAGCCCCGGGGGCGGGGGGGCCGATGGCACCGGGGAGCTGTTTTTT. The chain combines TRBV5-6 with TRBJ2-2; 9 nucleotides agree with TRBD2. The CDR3 covers 18 residues. The V and J ends lost 4 bases and 4 bases, in that order; junction bases with no gene match: 14. Looked up from germline, CDR1 is SGHDT and CDR2 is YYEEEE. Full variable domain (remainder filled in from reference TRBV5-6 and TRBJ2-2): DAGVTQSPTHLIKTRGQQVTLRCSPKSGHDTVSWYQQALGQGPQFIFQYYEEEERQRGNFPDRFSGHQFPNYSSELNVNALLLGDSALYLCASSPGGGGADGTGELFFGEGSRLTVL.

The CDR3 sequence is CASSLPAHFEVEKLFF. CDR3 nucleotide sequence: TGTGCCAGCAGTTTGCCCGCCCACTTTGAGGTTGAAAAACTGTTTTTT. The chain is built from TRBV28 and TRBJ1-4; D unresolved. Trimming removed 3 bases from V and 7 bases from J, with 18 bases in between. Germline V CDR1 and CDR2: MDHEN, SYDVKM. The CDR3 sequence is 16 residues long.

The gene calls are TRBV5-1 and TRBJ2-2; 7 bases fit TRBD1. The trim removed 0 bases at V and 4 bases at J, leaving 3 bases unmatched. The length of the CDR3 is 15 residues. Germline CDR1 reads SGHRS; CDR2 reads YFSETQ. The CDR3 sequence is CASSLVGQFTGELFF. The CDR3 DNA sequence: TGCGCCAGCAGCTTGGTGGGACAGTTCACCGGGGAGCTGTTTTTT.

The J gene is TRBJ1-4, the V gene TRBV10-3, with 9 bases matching TRBD1. The length of the CDR3 is 14 residues. The junction had 3 bases not matched to a gene; V was cut back by 6 bases and J by 4 bases. CDR1 is ENHRY and CDR2 is SYGVKD in the germline V gene. The chain's CDR3 is CAISPDRGNEKLFF. The CDR3 nucleotides read TGTGCCATCAGCCCGGACAGGGGTAATGAAAAACTGTTTTTT.

This sequence joins TRBV5-8 and TRBJ1-2, with 12 bases fitting TRBD1. The germline CDR1 and CDR2 sequences are SGHTS and YDEGEE. V shed 4 bases and J 5 bases; nucleotides not matched to a gene: 6. The CDR3 totals 15 residues. The CDR3 sequence is CASSPPGQGAYGYTF. DNA of the CDR3: TGTGCCAGCAGCCCTCCGGGACAGGGGGCGTATGGCTACACCTTC.

The rearrangement joins TRBV7-2 to TRBJ1-2; D perhaps matches TRBD1 (5 bases). Trimming left V 2 bases short and J 9 bases short, with 7 bases between. CDR1 and CDR2 from the germline V gene are SGHTA and FQGNSA. This CDR3 has 11 residues. CDR3 DNA sequence: TGTGCCAGCAGCTTACAGGGAAGCTACACCTTC. Translated, it gives CASSLQGSYTF.

The V gene is TRBV13, the J gene TRBJ2-1; D is undetermined. Germline V lookup: CDR1 PRHDT, CDR2 FYEKMQ (reference sequence). The CDR3 has 12 residues. Trimming took 5 bases from V and 3 from J, leaving 5 bases between them. The chain's CDR3 is CASSVLYNEQFF. The CDR3 DNA reads TGTGCCAGCAGCGTCCTCTACAATGAGCAGTTCTTC.